One TCR beta chain is described in this entry. This specimen belongs to a study of T cell changes during pregnancy in multiple sclerosis. Libraries were prepared by immunoSEQ multiplex PCR; TCRdb keeps only in-frame clonotypes and omits some of them. In the table there are more than 35,000 clones, 90% of which are singletons. The CDR3 totals 14 residues. V was pared by 2 bases and J by 2 bases, with 10 bases between. Germline V gene data show CDR1 as LNHDA and CDR2 as SQIVND (reference sequence). This TCR was sampled from a female donor with multiple sclerosis, enrolled in a pregnancy study. The sample in question was CD4+ T cells from peripheral blood mononuclear cells, obtained in the second trimester of pregnancy. This chain connects TRBV19 to TRBJ2-7; D is undetermined. For the CDR3, the DNA is TGTGCCAGTAGTATACAAAACAGACCCTACGAGCAGTACTTC. This sequence encodes CASSIQNRPYEQYF.